This T cell receptor beta chain was retrieved from a study of blood T cell repertoires in COVID-19. Study in general: PBMCs, B-cell-depleted T cells, or T cells provided the cDNA or gDNA that made up the material.

The authors' processing: It was from reference gene primer amplification that nucleated cell counts were estimated. This table comes from immunoSEQ multiplex PCR, and its TCRdb copy is limited to in-frame clones, with some not included. The V and J calls and clone size are taken from that table; D and trimming were inferred from the DNA. The sample has some 150,000 clones; about 85% are singletons. Germline V lookup: CDR1 SNHLY, CDR2 FYNNEI. V dropped 6 bases and J dropped 6; count of bases not matched to a gene: 7. The CDR3 runs to 15 residues. Material: peripheral blood. This clonotype originated in a woman aged 60-70 years with active or convalescent COVID-19. The rearrangement uses TRBV2 and TRBJ1-6; TRBD1 agrees at 8 bases. CDR3 bases: TGTGCCAGCAGCAGGGGGCGGGGGGGTAATTCACCCCTCCACTTT. Residues: CASSRGRGGNSPLHF.